Below are 15 T cell receptor beta chains sequenced from a single sample in a study of post-analysis software for immune sequencing data. Study-level points and caveats: Higher frequency in patients than in controls was seen for roughly five TRBV segments, with TRBV5-6, TRBV5-1 and TRBV20-1 among them.

For these receptors, no antigen is known. The library was made from cDNA and included unique molecular identifiers. TCRdb processed the PCR reads anew with MiXCR; each CDR3 protein has one entry. The sample holds 650,000 to 850,000 distinct CDR3 sequences; roughly 46% are singletons and the top ten take roughly 4.4%. Material for sequencing was blood. The origin of the receptors is a girl between 5 and 17 years old with multiple sclerosis.

This clonotype was recorded a few times. The chain uses TRBV29-1 and TRBJ2-1; D is unresolved. The germline V and J ends were trimmed by 4 bases and 0 bases, with 13 bases remaining between them. Per the germline V gene, CDR1 is SQVTM and CDR2 is ANQGSEA. The CDR3 spans 15 residues. The CDR3 nucleotides are TGCAGCGTTGGTAGCAGACCCAGCTCCTACAATGAGCAGTTCTTC. Translating it yields CSVGSRPSSYNEQFF.

The rearrangement uses TRBV7-2 and TRBJ2-1; TRBD1 is a possible D gene (5 bases). Germline CDR1 and CDR2: SGHTA and FQGNSA. This CDR3 has 13 amino acids. The V gene lost 9 bases and the J gene lost 0 bases, with 9 bases spanning the gap. The CDR3 protein is CARDTSSYNEQFF. In DNA form, the CDR3 reads TGTGCCAGGGACACCAGCTCCTACAATGAGCAGTTCTTC. Supplemented by reference TRBV7-2 and TRBJ2-1, the full variable domain reads GAGVSQSPSNKVTEKGKDVELRCDPISGHTALYWYRQSLGQGLEFLIYFQGNSAPDKSGLPSDRFSAERTGGSVSTLTIQRTQQEDSAVYLCARDTSSYNEQFFGPGTRLTVL.

The chain recombines TRBV7-9 with TRBJ2-5, with D perhaps TRBD1 (5 bases). Trimming removed 3 bases from V and 5 bases from J, with 13 bases in between. The CDR3 contains 14 residues. Germline loops: CDR1 SEHNR, CDR2 FQNEAQ (reference sequence). The CDR3 reads CASSFNRIQETQYF. The CDR3 region has the DNA TGTGCCAGCAGCTTCAACAGGATCCAGGAGACCCAGTACTTC. Drawing the rest from reference TRBV7-9 and TRBJ2-5, the complete variable domain is DTGVSQNPRHKITKRGQNVTFRCDPISEHNRLYWYRQTLGQGPEFLTYFQNEAQLEKSRLLSDRFSAERPKGSFSTLEIQRTEQGDSAMYLCASSFNRIQETQYFGPGTRLLVL.

The V and J genes are TRBV6-1 and TRBJ1-2, with D possibly matching TRBD1 (5 bases). V shed 7 bases and J shed 3 bases, with 15 bases lying between them. The CDR3 is 14 amino acids. Germline V gene lookup returns CDR1 MNHNS and CDR2 SASEGT. The CDR3 DNA reads as TGTGCCAGCACTTCAAGGGGACCGGACTATGGCTACACCTTC. Amino acid sequence: CASTSRGPDYGYTF.

This clonotype was counted between two and nine times. The chain couples TRBV5-1 to TRBJ1-1; D perhaps matches TRBD1 (6 bases). The CDR3 runs 13 residues. CDR1 is SGHRS and CDR2 is YFSETQ in the germline V gene. V lost 2 bases and J lost 6, with 11 bases in between. The CDR3, as DNA: TGCGCCAGCAGCTTTTCAGGGGAGGCTGAAGCTTTCTTT. Translating it yields CASSFSGEAEAFF.

The CDR3 DNA reads TGTGCCAGCGGTCAGGGACTAGCGACTCAAGAGACCCAGTACTTC. Amino acids: CASGQGLATQETQYF. The V and J genes are TRBV7-9 and TRBJ2-5; TRBD2 agrees at 10 bases. The V and J ends lost 8 bases and 2 bases, in that order; junction bases with no gene match: 8. This CDR3 contains 15 residues. Germline assignment: CDR1 SEHNR and CDR2 FQNEAQ (reference sequence).

The V call is TRBV6-5, the J call TRBJ2-5; 7 nucleotides align to TRBD1. The CDR3 is made up of 14 amino acids. Germline V CDR1 and CDR2: MNHEY, SVGAGI. V was pared by 4 bases and J by 11 bases, with 13 bases of the junction left unmatched. CDR3 in DNA: TGTGCCAGCAGTTCGGTGTCAGGGGGTGGCCAGCAGTACTTC. Protein sequence: CASSSVSGGGQQYF.

The chain employs TRBV7-6 and TRBJ1-2; D call uncertain. Germline V gene sequence: CDR1 SGHVS, CDR2 FNYEAQ. V was shortened by 1 base and J by 1 base, with 19 bases between the two germline ends. CDR3 size: 18 residues. The CDR3: CASSLGPPRLRINYGYTF. CDR3 coding DNA: TGTGCCAGCAGCTTAGGCCCCCCGCGGCTGAGAATTAACTATGGCTACACCTTC.

The chain links TRBV6-2 or TRBV6-3 to TRBJ2-1; D not resolved. V was cut by 10 bases and J by 5 bases, with 12 bases left in between. There are 12 residues in the CDR3. The V gene's germline CDR1 is MNHEY and CDR2 SVGEGT. This CDR3 reads CATEDPNNEQFF. CDR3 nucleotides: TGTGCCACCGAGGACCCAAACAATGAGCAGTTCTTC.

The CDR3 spells CSAPLRQGFDEKLFF. The CDR3 nucleotides are TGCAGTGCTCCCCTCAGACAGGGATTTGATGAAAAACTGTTTTTT. V gene TRBV20-1 combines with J gene TRBJ1-4; the match to TRBD1 covers 7 bases. The CDR3 runs 15 residues. Germline CDR1 DFQATT, CDR2 SNEGSKA (reference sequence). Unmatched junction bases numbered 12, after V lost 5 bases and J lost 6 bases.

The sample holds a few counts of this clonotype. This chain connects TRBV20-1 to TRBJ2-7; a weak D match, TRBD2 (6 bases). The CDR3 sequence is 13 residues long. Germline V CDR1 and CDR2: DFQATT, SNEGSKA (reference sequence). V lost 6 bases and J lost 2, with 14 bases in between. The CDR3 here is CSAEPGETYEQYF. In DNA, the CDR3 is TGCAGTGCAGAGCCGGGAGAAACCTACGAGCAGTACTTC.

The CDR3 bases are TGTGCCAGCAGTCGGACAGGTGGTGAGCAGTACTTC. The encoded protein is CASSRTGGEQYF. V is TRBV12-3 or TRBV12-4 and J is TRBJ2-7; 7 bases line up with TRBD1. The trim removed 5 bases at V and 7 bases at J, leaving 5 bases unmatched. This CDR3 comprises 12 residues.

This clonotype was observed a few times. V gene TRBV7-3 combines with J gene TRBJ1-1, with D tentatively TRBD1 (6 bases). Germline lookup yields CDR1 SGHTA and CDR2 FQGTGA. Deletions cut 2 bases from V and 1 base from J, with 17 bases between. This CDR3 region has 17 residues. Written as DNA, the CDR3 is TGTGCCAGCAGCTTATGGGGAGGGCAGGGGACGAACACTGAAGCTTTCTTT. Protein product: CASSLWGGQGTNTEAFF.

The J gene is TRBJ2-7, the V gene TRBV7-9; possibly TRBD1 for D (6 bases). The CDR3 loop spans 17 amino acids. Per the germline V gene, CDR1 is SEHNR and CDR2 is FQNEAQ (reference sequence). V was trimmed by 7 bases and J by 2 bases, leaving 24 bases between them. The CDR3 sequence is CASNSTYARQGPYEQYF. For the CDR3, the DNA is TGTGCCAGCAACTCCACTTACGCCCGCCAGGGGCCCTACGAGCAGTACTTC.

This clonotype has just a few counts. The rearrangement joins TRBV4-3 to TRBJ2-1; 8 nucleotides line up with TRBD2. The CDR3 contains 13 residues. Germline V gene data show CDR1 as LGHNA and CDR2 as YSLEER. V was pared by 4 bases and J by 7 bases, with 3 bases of the junction left unmatched. CDR3 bases: TGCGCCAGCAGCCGGACTAGCTTGAATGAGCAGTTCTTC. It is translated as CASSRTSLNEQFF.